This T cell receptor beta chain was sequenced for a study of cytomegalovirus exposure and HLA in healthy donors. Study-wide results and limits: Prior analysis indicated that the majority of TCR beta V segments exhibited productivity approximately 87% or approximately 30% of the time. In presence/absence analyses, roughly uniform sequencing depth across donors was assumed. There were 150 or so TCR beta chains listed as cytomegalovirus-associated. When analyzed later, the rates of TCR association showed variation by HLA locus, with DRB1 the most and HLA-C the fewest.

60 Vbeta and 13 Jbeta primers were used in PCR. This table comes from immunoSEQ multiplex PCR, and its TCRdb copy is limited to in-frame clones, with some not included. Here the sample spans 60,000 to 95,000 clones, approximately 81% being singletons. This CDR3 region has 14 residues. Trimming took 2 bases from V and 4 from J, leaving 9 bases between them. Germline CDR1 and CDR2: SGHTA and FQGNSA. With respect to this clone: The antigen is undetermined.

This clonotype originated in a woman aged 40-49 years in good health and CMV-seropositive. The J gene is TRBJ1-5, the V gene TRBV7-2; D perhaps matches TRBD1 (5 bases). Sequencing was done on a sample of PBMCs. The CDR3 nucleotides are TGTGCCAGCAGCTTATGGGGGGGAAATCAGCCCCAGCATTTT. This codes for CASSLWGGNQPQHF.